Listed here are 29 T cell receptor beta chains from one sample, sequenced in a study of CD8+ T cells in alopecia areata. cDNA prepared by RNA extraction and subsequent reverse transcription served as the template for sequencing. TCRdb's copy holds only in-frame clones and misses some; the assay was immunoSEQ multiplex PCR. The data contain 170,000 or so clones, around 60% of them singletons. Treatment here: oral pan-JAK inhibitor, 5-10 mg twice daily. The starting material was CD8+ T cells sorted from blood, obtained at week 24, from a patient treated with tofacitinib. These TCRs come from a human donor with alopecia areata.

The chain links TRBV7-9 to TRBJ2-2; D is uncertain. V lost 6 bases, J lost 4 bases, and 9 bases lay in between. Germline CDR1 reads SEHNR; CDR2 reads FQNEAQ (reference sequence). The CDR3 runs to 13 residues. The CDR3 here is CASRGSTTGELFF. CDR3 nucleotides: TGTGCCAGCAGAGGGTCTACCACCGGGGAGCTGTTTTTT.

CDR3 nucleotide sequence: TGTGCCAGCAGCGGGGGGGCCTCTGGGGCCAACGTCCTGACTTTC. Its translation: CASSGGASGANVLTF. The chain employs TRBV7-9 and TRBJ2-6, with D tentatively TRBD2 (7 bases). The CDR3 has 15 residues. Germline values: CDR1 SEHNR, CDR2 FQNEAQ (reference sequence). The V gene lost 5 bases and the J gene lost 0 bases, with 8 bases spanning the gap. Full variable domain (rest looked up from reference TRBV7-9 and TRBJ2-6): DTGVSQNPRHKITKRGQNVTFRCDPISEHNRLYWYRQTLGQGPEFLTYFQNEAQLEKSRLLSDRFSAERPKGSFSTLEIQRTEQGDSAMYLCASSGGASGANVLTFGAGSRLTVL.

V is TRBV7-8 and J is TRBJ1-6; D unclear. V was trimmed by 1 base and J by 10 bases, leaving 11 bases between them. Germline V gives CDR1 SGHVS, CDR2 FQNEAQ. The CDR3 spans 14 residues. CDR3 sequence: CASSLGTVESPLHF. CDR3 nucleotide sequence: TGTGCCAGCAGCTTAGGGACGGTCGAATCACCCCTCCACTTT.

This rearrangement joins TRBV12-5 to TRBJ2-1; maybe TRBD1 (6 bases). V was cut by 0 bases and J by 6 bases, with 12 bases left in between. Germline V lookup: CDR1 LGHNT, CDR2 FRNRAP. CDR3 length: 15 amino acids. CDR3: CASGLVRTGSNEQFF. CDR3 in DNA: TGTGCTAGTGGTTTGGTACGCACAGGGAGCAATGAGCAGTTCTTC.

The rearrangement links TRBV27 to TRBJ2-1; TRBD2 matches at 7 bases. The CDR3 contains 13 residues. Trimming at V came to 3 bases and at J to 8 bases, leaving 4 bases not matched to a gene. CDR1 and CDR2 from the germline V gene are MNHEY and SMNVEV (reference sequence). The CDR3 sequence: CASSLKTSYEQFF. In nucleotides, the CDR3 is TGTGCCAGCAGTTTGAAGACTAGCTATGAGCAGTTCTTC.

This clone was seen a handful of times. The V gene is TRBV6-5, the J gene TRBJ1-2; D not resolved. The V end lost 7 bases, the J end lost 7 bases, and 7 bases lay between the germline ends. The germline gives CDR1 MNHEY, CDR2 SVGAGI. CDR3 length equals 10 residues. The chain's CDR3 is CASKKGGYTF. CDR3 DNA sequence: TGTGCCAGCAAAAAGGGTGGCTACACCTTC.

This clone was seen a handful of times. V is TRBV4-1 and J is TRBJ1-1; unclear D gene. V lost 1 base to trimming and J lost 0 bases, with 6 bases between them. Germline values: CDR1 MGHRA, CDR2 YSYEKL. This CDR3 contains 14 residues. The CDR3 nucleotides are TGCGCCAGCAGCCAAGGTACAGTGAACACTGAAGCTTTCTTT. Its protein product is CASSQGTVNTEAFF.

J is TRBJ2-6 and V is TRBV2; 8 bases fit TRBD1. With 6 bases clipped from V and 0 bases from J, the junction kept 10 bases outside the gene matches. Germline CDR1 and CDR2: SNHLY and FYNNEI. The CDR3 is 18 amino acids. CDR3 DNA: TGTGCCAGCAGGCGTACAGGGGGTAAAGACTCTGGGGCCAACGTCCTGACTTTC. Amino acids: CASRRTGGKDSGANVLTF.

This clone has a handful of counts. V usage is TRBV30 and J usage is TRBJ2-1, with 7 bases that match TRBD2. Germline CDR1 reads GTSNPN; CDR2 reads SVGIG (reference sequence). This CDR3 is 13 amino acids long. V trimming: 0 bases; J trimming: 8 bases; junction bases outside the gene matches: 4. CDR3 in DNA: TGTGCCTGGAGTGTCTTTGGGGGGGATGAGCAGTTCTTC. It codes for CAWSVFGGDEQFF.

This clone has a handful of counts. The CDR3 DNA reads as TGTGCCAGCGGGGGGGCTTTCGGCAATGAGCAGTTCTTC. It encodes CASGGAFGNEQFF. This chain uses TRBV11-2 with TRBJ2-1, with D possibly being TRBD2 (7 bases). Trimming shortened V by 8 bases and J by 6 bases, and 14 bases separated the two germline ends. Germline loops: CDR1 SGHAT, CDR2 FQNNGV. This CDR3 comprises 13 residues.

Only a few counts were recorded for this clone. The chain uses TRBV4-2 and TRBJ2-5; 10 positions match TRBD2. V dropped 0 bases and J dropped 5; count of bases not matched to a gene: 6. CDR3 length: 16 amino acids. Germline loops: CDR1 LGHNA, CDR2 YNFKEQ. CDR3 sequence (DNA): TGTGCCAGCAGCCAAGAGTACAGCGGGGGGGCGGAGACCCAGTACTTC. Translation gives CASSQEYSGGAETQYF.

This clone was counted a few times. The rearrangement links TRBV4-1 to TRBJ1-2; D is unresolved. Germline V gene sequence: CDR1 MGHRA, CDR2 YSYEKL. The ends were cut back, 1 base at V and 2 bases at J, with 14 bases in the middle. This CDR3 comprises 16 residues. CDR3 in amino acids: CASSQGSPARNYGYTF. The CDR3 nucleotides are TGCGCCAGCAGCCAAGGATCCCCGGCCCGCAACTATGGCTACACCTTC.

The genes are TRBV5-6 and TRBJ2-3, with TRBD1 matching over 12 bases. J gave up 4 bases and V 3 bases, and 6 bases lay outside the gene matches. This CDR3 has 16 amino acids. Germline V lookup: CDR1 SGHDT, CDR2 YYEEEE. The CDR3 DNA sequence: TGTGCCAGCAGCTGGGGGACAGGGGGCAGGGCAGATACGCAGTATTTT. Amino acids: CASSWGTGGRADTQYF.

This clone was seen only a few times. The chain links TRBV13 to TRBJ1-5; 8 bases fit TRBD1. Germline CDR1 and CDR2: PRHDT and FYEKMQ (reference sequence). The CDR3 is 15 residues long. V shed 6 bases and J 1 base; nucleotides not matched to a gene: 5. In nucleotides, the CDR3 is TGTGCCAGCAGTTCAGGGGGCGAGAGCAATCAGCCCCAGCATTTT. Its translation is CASSSGGESNQPQHF.

In this sample, this clone turned up a few times. This chain uses TRBV11-2 with TRBJ2-6; D is uncertain. V was trimmed by 9 bases and J by 1 base, leaving 7 bases between them. Germline loops: CDR1 SGHAT, CDR2 FQNNGV. There are 13 residues in the CDR3. The CDR3 loop reads CASPRSGANVLTF. DNA for the CDR3: TGTGCCAGTCCGCGTTCTGGGGCCAACGTCCTGACTTTC.

This clone turned up a few times. V gene TRBV13 combines with J gene TRBJ1-1; the D gene is possibly TRBD1 (5 bases). V lost 5 bases and J 9 bases, leaving 13 bases between the germline ends. The CDR3 covers 12 residues. Germline V CDR1 and CDR2: PRHDT, FYEKMQ (reference sequence). The CDR3 spells CASSPLTDQAFF. The CDR3 DNA reads as TGTGCCAGCAGCCCCTTGACAGACCAAGCTTTCTTT.

This clone was recorded a few times. V gene TRBV2 combines with J gene TRBJ2-3; 9 nucleotides agree with TRBD1. The ends lost 6 bases at V and 0 bases at J; junction bases unmatched: 7. Germline loops: CDR1 SNHLY, CDR2 FYNNEI. The CDR3 consists of 16 residues. CDR3 sequence (DNA): TGTGCCAGCAGGTGGACAGGGGCCCGAAGCACAGATACGCAGTATTTT. Amino acid sequence: CASRWTGARSTDTQYF.

Notes on this clone: At the DNA level, this CDR3 is encoded by other sequences in the same sample as well. The genes are TRBV13 and TRBJ2-2; D remains ambiguous. The CDR3 extends over 13 amino acids. Trimming removed 0 bases at V and 6 bases at J, with 5 bases between. Germline values: CDR1 PRHDT, CDR2 FYEKMQ (reference sequence). The CDR3 region has the DNA TGTGCCAGCAGCTTAGGCCGGGCCGGGGAGCTGTTTTTT. This translates into CASSLGRAGELFF.

The gene calls are TRBV30 and TRBJ1-2, with 9 positions matching TRBD1. The CDR3 has 14 residues. The germline V gene encodes CDR1 GTSNPN and CDR2 SVGIG (reference sequence). J was trimmed by 7 bases and V by 2 bases; bases with no gene match: 8. CDR3 nucleotide sequence: TGTGCCTGGAGTTTTGTGGGGACAGGGCCTGGCTACACCTTC. Translation gives CAWSFVGTGPGYTF.

Only a few counts were recorded for this clone. The V gene is TRBV4-1, the J gene TRBJ2-7; D gene unclear. V shed 1 base and J shed 0 bases, with 4 bases lying between them. The CDR3 contains 13 residues. Germline CDR1 reads MGHRA; CDR2 reads YSYEKL. The CDR3 protein is CASSQANSYEQYF. Written as DNA, the CDR3 is TGCGCCAGCAGCCAAGCCAACTCCTACGAGCAGTACTTC.

The chain is built from TRBV2 and TRBJ2-1; D tentatively fits TRBD1 or TRBD2 (5 bases each). This CDR3 spans 12 amino acids. The germline V and J ends were trimmed by 8 bases and 12 bases, with 17 bases remaining between them. Germline CDR1 and CDR2: SNHLY and FYNNEI. The CDR3 reads CASLGVEMGQFF. DNA for the CDR3: TGTGCCAGCTTGGGGGTTGAGATGGGGCAGTTCTTC.

The chain joins TRBV9 to TRBJ2-5; D unclear. Germline V gene sequence: CDR1 SGDLS, CDR2 YYNGEE. The CDR3 covers 13 residues. V shed 0 bases and J shed 5 bases, with 8 bases lying between them. Written as DNA, the CDR3 is TGTGCCAGCAGCGTAGGAGACTCGGAGACCCAGTACTTC. Translating it yields CASSVGDSETQYF.

This sequence joins TRBV27 and TRBJ1-4; 11 bases map to TRBD1. V was pared by 6 bases and J by 11 bases, with 5 bases of the junction left unmatched. The CDR3 length is 13 residues. The germline V gene has CDR1 MNHEY and CDR2 SMNVEV (reference sequence). CDR3 loop: CASSLGTGGKLFF. In DNA, the CDR3 is TGTGCCAGCAGCTTAGGGACAGGGGGTAAACTGTTTTTT.

The chain has TRBV11-2 and TRBJ2-7; perhaps TRBD2 as D (5 bases). V was shortened by 7 bases and J by 2 bases, with 15 bases between the two germline ends. Germline V CDR1 and CDR2: SGHAT, FQNNGV. The length of the CDR3 is 14 residues. CDR3 sequence reads: CASNPPGWTYEQYF. The CDR3 DNA reads TGTGCCAGCAACCCCCCGGGATGGACCTACGAGCAGTACTTC.

Worth noting for this clone: The same CDR3 can be traced to other DNA sequences in this sample. The CDR3 sequence is CASSLGSGELFF. In DNA, the CDR3 is TGTGCCAGCAGCTTGGGGTCCGGGGAGCTGTTTTTT. V usage is TRBV5-6 and J usage is TRBJ2-2; D is undetermined. Deletions cut 0 bases from V and 6 bases from J, with 3 bases between. CDR1 and CDR2 from the germline V gene are SGHDT and YYEEEE. The CDR3 is made up of 12 amino acids.

This chain uses TRBV13 with TRBJ1-1, with D maybe TRBD1 (5 bases). The V gene's germline CDR1 is PRHDT and CDR2 FYEKMQ (reference sequence). The V and J ends lost 5 bases and 2 bases respectively, with 9 bases between them. The CDR3 runs to 13 residues. CDR3 nucleotide sequence: TGTGCCAGCAGCACGACAGATAACACTGAAGCTTTCTTT. Amino acids: CASSTTDNTEAFF.

The chain links TRBV30 to TRBJ2-3, with D possibly being TRBD2 (7 bases). The CDR3 has 15 amino acids. The germline V gene encodes CDR1 GTSNPN and CDR2 SVGIG (reference sequence). V was trimmed by 4 bases and J by 2 bases, leaving 16 bases between them. The CDR3 protein is CAWMGGGLTTDTQYF. The CDR3 DNA reads as TGTGCCTGGATGGGCGGGGGCTTGACCACAGATACGCAGTATTTT.

The chain combines TRBV13 with TRBJ2-7; D is possibly TRBD2 (6 bases). CDR1 PRHDT and CDR2 FYEKMQ come from the germline V gene (reference sequence). Trimming shortened V by 2 bases and J by 4 bases, and 9 bases separated the two germline ends. The CDR3 contains 13 residues. The CDR3 here is CASSLYGGYEQYF. CDR3 DNA sequence: TGTGCCAGCAGCTTATACGGAGGGTACGAGCAGTACTTC. Looking up the rest from reference TRBV13 and TRBJ2-7 gives the full variable domain: AAGVIQSPRHLIKEKRETATLKCYPIPRHDTVYWYQQGPGQDPQFLISFYEKMQSDKGSIPDRFSAQQFSDYHSELNMSSLELGDSALYFCASSLYGGYEQYFGPGTRLTVT.

The rearrangement joins TRBV27 to TRBJ2-1; the match to TRBD2 covers 7 bases. This CDR3 has 15 residues. Losses at the gene ends were 2 bases for V and 0 bases for J; bases not matched to a gene: 1. Germline V gene sequence: CDR1 MNHEY, CDR2 SMNVEV (reference sequence). The CDR3: CASSLRGGSYNEQFF. In DNA, the CDR3 is TGTGCCAGCAGTTTACGCGGGGGCTCCTACAATGAGCAGTTCTTC.